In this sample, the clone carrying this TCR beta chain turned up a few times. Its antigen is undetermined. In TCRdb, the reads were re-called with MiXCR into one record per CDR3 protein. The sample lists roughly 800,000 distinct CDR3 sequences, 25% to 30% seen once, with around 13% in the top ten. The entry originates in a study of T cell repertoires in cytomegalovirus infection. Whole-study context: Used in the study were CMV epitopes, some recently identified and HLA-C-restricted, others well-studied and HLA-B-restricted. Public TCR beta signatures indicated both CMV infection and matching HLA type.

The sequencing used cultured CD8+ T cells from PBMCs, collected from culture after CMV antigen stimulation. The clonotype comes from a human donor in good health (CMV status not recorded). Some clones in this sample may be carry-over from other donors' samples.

The CDR3 DNA reads TGTGCCAGCAGTACTAGCTCCGAGTCGGCCGGGACAGCTAATGGCTACACCTTC. This codes for CASSTSSESAGTANGYTF. The rearrangement links TRBV12-3 or TRBV12-4 to TRBJ1-2; 7 bases line up with TRBD1. The CDR3 runs 18 residues. The junction had 21 bases not matched to a gene; V was cut back by 5 bases and J by 6 bases.